The entry that follows covers one TCR beta chain sequence. Its antigen remains unknown. The V and J ends lost 8 bases and 7 bases, in that order; junction bases with no gene match: 9. Per the germline V gene, CDR1 is MNHEY and CDR2 is SMNVEV (reference sequence). The CDR3 contains 13 residues. This entry comes from a study of cytomegalovirus exposure and HLA in healthy donors. The overall study: Within an early data release were about 85 million unique TCRs drawn from HLA-typed donors. Study-level findings and limits: Diagnosis of cytomegalovirus status made by the classifier reportedly showed high specificity and sensitivity. A later analysis showed that HLA-associated TCR beta chains had undergone more clonal expansion than equally common others.

Primers for the PCR totalled 60 Vbeta and 13 Jbeta. The table came from immunoSEQ multiplex PCR; TCRdb's copy has only in-frame clones and leaves some out. The sample records around 150,000 clones, around 72% being singletons. The sequenced material came from PBMCs. The chain carries TRBV27 and TRBJ1-2, with TRBD1 matching over 8 bases. This TCR was recovered from a man in his forties in good health and CMV-seropositive. Here the CDR3 reads CASHTGGGAGYTF. The CDR3 DNA reads TGTGCCAGCCATACAGGGGGTGGGGCTGGCTACACCTTC.